The 27 T cell receptor beta chains reported below all come from one sample, sequenced in a study of T-cell reconstitution after alpha-beta-depleted transplantation in children listed by TCRdb under 2016. Per the publication, the treatment or condition label means: allogeneic hematopoietic cell transplantation with graft depleted of TCRalphabeta T cells and CD19 B cells. Receptors were amplified or captured by PCR. TCRdb lists the instrument as Illumina HiSeq 2500. To normalize quantification of the TCRbeta repertoire, the TCR libraries were built with molecular barcoding that relied on unique molecular identifiers. TCRdb ran its own pipeline on the public reads, namely fastp trimming at Q25 and MiXCR clone calling, and kept in-frame beta chains. Entries that share a CDR3 protein sequence are merged under the most common genes and DNA. In all, the sample holds 190,000 or so distinct CDR3 sequences, and 5.5% to 7% of those were seen once. The ten largest clones capture just over 4.5% of the sample.

The sample here was PBMCs, taken before TCRalphabeta/CD19-depleted stem cell transplant. These receptors were taken from a girl under three years old with combined immunodeficiency, due to receive a stem cell transplant.

This clonotype was detected ten times or more. This sequence joins TRBV3-1 and TRBJ2-1; 14 bases align to TRBD2. Germline V gene lookup returns CDR1 LGHDT and CDR2 YNNKEL (reference sequence). J lost 3 bases, V lost 3 bases, and 7 bases had no gene match. This CDR3 comprises 18 residues. CDR3 DNA: TGTGCCAGCAGCCAGCCCGGGACTAGCGGGGGAGTCTACAATGAGCAGTTCTTC. This codes for CASSQPGTSGGVYNEQFF.

This clonotype was seen only a few times. The chain couples TRBV7-2 to TRBJ2-7, with D tentatively TRBD1 (6 bases). This CDR3 contains 15 residues. The V gene lost 4 bases and the J gene lost 6 bases, with 19 bases spanning the gap. Per germline, CDR1 SGHTA and CDR2 FQGNSA. In DNA, the CDR3 is TGTGCCAGCAGCTCCAGGGGAAGGGCCTGGTCCGAGCAGTACTTC. This codes for CASSSRGRAWSEQYF.

There are a few counts of this clonotype. The V and J genes are TRBV28 and TRBJ2-7, with D possibly being TRBD2 (6 bases). CDR1 is MDHEN and CDR2 is SYDVKM in the germline V gene. V was pared by 6 bases and J by 1 base, with 16 bases between. The CDR3 length is 15 residues. This CDR3 reads CASSPPRELSYEQYF. In nucleotides, the CDR3 is TGTGCCAGCAGCCCCCCCCGGGAGCTTTCCTACGAGCAGTACTTC.

In this sample, this clonotype turned up many times. The CDR3 sequence: CASSPRAGTGWVNTEAFF. The CDR3 coding sequence is TGTGCCAGCAGCCCCCGGGCGGGGACAGGGTGGGTGAACACTGAAGCTTTCTTT. This rearrangement joins TRBV7-9 to TRBJ1-1; 9 bases line up with TRBD1. The CDR3 runs 18 residues. V trimming: 5 bases; J trimming: 0 bases; junction bases outside the gene matches: 13. Germline CDR1 reads SEHNR; CDR2 reads FQNEAQ (reference sequence).

This rearrangement joins TRBV7-2 to TRBJ2-1; a possible D gene is TRBD2 (5 bases). The CDR3 loop spans 15 amino acids. Germline-derived CDR1 and CDR2 are SGHTA and FQGNSA. V lost 5 bases and J lost 2, with 13 bases in between. For the CDR3, the DNA is TGTGCCAGCAGCCGAGTCCGGGGAACCTACAATGAGCAGTTCTTC. This encodes CASSRVRGTYNEQFF.

This clonotype appeared many times. The V gene is TRBV10-3, the J gene TRBJ1-1; 7 nucleotides match TRBD1. The V gene's germline CDR1 is ENHRY and CDR2 SYGVKD. V lost 4 bases to trimming and J lost 2 bases; unmatched junction nucleotides: 13. The CDR3 has 17 residues. This CDR3 is CAISGHRGPTGNTEAFF. The CDR3 coding sequence is TGTGCCATCAGTGGTCACAGGGGCCCAACCGGAAACACTGAAGCTTTCTTT.

This clonotype was seen more than once but under ten times. The chain uses TRBV20-1 and TRBJ2-5; no clear D. This CDR3 has 14 amino acids. Per the germline V gene, CDR1 is DFQATT and CDR2 is SNEGSKA (reference sequence). V was shortened by 0 bases and J by 4 bases, with 12 bases between the two germline ends. The CDR3 region is CSARDWMDAETQYF. The CDR3 DNA reads TGCAGTGCTAGAGATTGGATGGACGCAGAGACCCAGTACTTC.

This clonotype was detected many times. The gene calls are TRBV20-1 and TRBJ2-7; D may correspond to TRBD1 or TRBD2 (5 bases each). Per germline, CDR1 DFQATT and CDR2 SNEGSKA (reference sequence). This CDR3 spans 13 amino acids. Trimming removed 5 bases from V and 0 bases from J, with 11 bases in between. The CDR3 nucleotides are TGCAGTGCTGCCGGTGGGGGCTCCTACGAGCAGTACTTC. It codes for CSAAGGGSYEQYF.

At least ten counts were recorded for this clonotype. This CDR3 is CASSDHNEQFF. Here the CDR3 DNA reads TGCGCCAGCAGCGATCACAATGAGCAGTTCTTC. This chain connects TRBV5-1 to TRBJ2-1, with unresolved D. Trimming removed 4 bases at V and 5 bases at J, with 4 bases between. The CDR3 covers 11 residues. The germline CDR1 and CDR2 sequences are SGHRS and YFSETQ.

This clonotype showed up many times. The chain links TRBV12-5 to TRBJ2-1; D perhaps matches TRBD2 (7 bases). Germline CDR1 is LGHNT and CDR2 is FRNRAP. V lost 1 base to trimming and J lost 2 bases, with 9 bases between them. CDR3 length: 15 amino acids. The CDR3 protein is CASGLAGGAYNEQFF. As DNA, the CDR3 is TGTGCTAGTGGTTTGGCGGGGGGCGCCTACAATGAGCAGTTCTTC. Using reference TRBV12-5 and TRBJ2-1 for the parts outside the CDR3, the full variable domain is DARVTQTPRHKVTEMGQEVTMRCQPILGHNTVFWYRQTMMQGLELLAYFRNRAPLDDSGMPKDRFSAEMPDATLATLKIQPSEPRDSAVYFCASGLAGGAYNEQFFGPGTRLTVL.

This clonotype was detected many times. V gene TRBV5-1 combines with J gene TRBJ2-7; no reliable D call. This CDR3 region has 14 residues. V was shortened by 0 bases and J by 1 base, with 8 bases between the two germline ends. From germline, CDR1 is SGHRS and CDR2 YFSETQ. CDR3: CASSLVWGSYEQYF. In nucleotides, the CDR3 is TGCGCCAGCAGCTTGGTTTGGGGATCCTACGAGCAGTACTTC.

This clonotype was found many times. J is TRBJ2-5 and V is TRBV6-2 or TRBV6-3; D is undetermined. V gave up 0 bases and J gave up 2 bases, with 10 bases separating them. Germline V gene lookup returns CDR1 MNHEY and CDR2 SVGEGT. The CDR3 runs 15 residues. The CDR3: CASSYSAGFQETQYF. Here the CDR3 DNA reads TGTGCCAGCAGTTACTCTGCAGGTTTTCAAGAGACCCAGTACTTC.

This clonotype was recorded at least ten times. The chain joins TRBV27 to TRBJ2-2; weak D call: TRBD2 (5 bases). V dropped 3 bases and J dropped 3 bases, with 14 bases sitting between them. The CDR3 totals 16 residues. Germline V lookup: CDR1 MNHEY, CDR2 SMNVEV (reference sequence). The CDR3: CASSFLAARDTGELFF. The CDR3 DNA is TGTGCCAGCAGTTTTCTAGCAGCGCGGGACACCGGGGAGCTGTTTTTT.

Worth noting for this clonotype: The conserved phenylalanine or tryptophan normally closing the CDR3 is absent here, so this likely arose from a read error. The chain links TRBV20-1 to TRBJ2-1, with D uncertain. V was pared by 0 bases and J by 9 bases, with 18 bases between. The CDR3 extends over 15 amino acids. Germline V gene data show CDR1 as DFQATT and CDR2 as SNEGSKA (reference sequence). The CDR3 loop is CSARDRLGRLAEQFV. The CDR3 DNA sequence: TGCAGTGCTAGAGATCGCCTAGGGCGACTTGCTGAGCAGTTCGTC.

This clonotype was counted at least ten times. CDR3 sequence reads: CASSIAGGYEQFF. The CDR3 coding sequence is TGTGCCAGTAGTATTGCGGGGGGGTATGAGCAGTTCTTC. The chain employs TRBV19 and TRBJ2-1, with TRBD2 matching 9 bases. The trim removed 3 bases at V and 8 bases at J, leaving 2 bases unmatched. The CDR3 has 13 amino acids. Germline-derived CDR1 and CDR2 are LNHDA and SQIVND (reference sequence). Full variable domain (rest looked up from reference TRBV19 and TRBJ2-1): DGGITQSPKYLFRKEGQNVTLSCEQNLNHDAMYWYRQDPGQGLRLIYYSQIVNDFQKGDIAEGYSVSREKKESFPLTVTSAQKNPTAFYLCASSIAGGYEQFFGPGTRLTVL.

This clonotype was picked up many times. This chain uses TRBV11-3 with TRBJ2-5; D may be TRBD2 (5 bases). Germline V gives CDR1 SGHNT, CDR2 YENEEA. This CDR3 is built from 14 residues. V was trimmed by 7 bases and J by 0 bases, leaving 12 bases between them. CDR3 region: CASKGQRNQETQYF. CDR3 sequence (DNA): TGTGCCAGCAAGGGCCAGCGGAACCAAGAGACCCAGTACTTC.

This clonotype has a count of ten or more. The chain carries TRBV20-1 and TRBJ2-3; a weak D match, TRBD2 (6 bases). Germline V gives CDR1 DFQATT, CDR2 SNEGSKA (reference sequence). The V end was cut by 5 bases, the J end by 0 bases, with 15 bases between. The CDR3 spans 15 residues. The CDR3 reads CSASDLAPSTDTQYF. The CDR3 DNA is TGCAGTGCTTCGGATCTAGCGCCCAGCACAGATACGCAGTATTTT.

This clonotype has ten or more counts. The chain carries TRBV6-2 or TRBV6-3 and TRBJ2-3; D may be TRBD2 (5 bases). Trimming removed 3 bases from V and 4 bases from J, with 17 bases in between. Looked up from germline, CDR1 is MNHEY and CDR2 is SVGEGT. CDR3 size: 16 residues. The CDR3 protein is CASSYPGLRAADTQYF. In nucleotides, the CDR3 is TGTGCCAGCAGTTATCCGGGGTTAAGAGCGGCAGATACGCAGTATTTT.

This clonotype showed up many times. The rearrangement joins TRBV7-8 to TRBJ2-4, with D hard to call. The CDR3 length is 15 residues. Germline V gene data show CDR1 as SGHVS and CDR2 as FQNEAQ. V lost 4 bases to trimming and J lost 0 bases, with 10 bases between them. CDR3 sequence: CASSSNRLAKNIQYF. CDR3 DNA sequence: TGTGCCAGCAGCTCAAATCGGTTAGCCAAAAACATTCAGTACTTC.

In its sample, this clonotype was seen a few times. The genes are TRBV24-1 and TRBJ2-3, with 7 bases identical to TRBD1. Germline V CDR1 and CDR2: KGHDR, SFDVKD. Trimming took 3 bases from V and 2 from J; bases not matched to a gene: 13. The CDR3 extends over 18 amino acids. The CDR3, as DNA: TGTGCCACCAGTGATCTATCCTTTGGACAGGCCTCCACAGATACGCAGTATTTT. Its translation: CATSDLSFGQASTDTQYF.

This clonotype was detected a few times. The chain recombines TRBV7-8 with TRBJ1-5; 9 bases align to TRBD1. The CDR3 loop spans 16 amino acids. Germline CDR1 and CDR2: SGHVS and FQNEAQ. After removal of 3 bases from V and 2 bases from J, the junction contained 5 bases not matched to a gene. The CDR3 loop reads CASSLGQGDGNQPQHF. The CDR3 DNA reads as TGTGCCAGCAGCTTGGGACAGGGAGACGGCAATCAGCCCCAGCATTTT.

In its sample, this clonotype was seen many times. The chain has TRBV7-6 and TRBJ1-2, with unresolved D. Looked up from germline, CDR1 is SGHVS and CDR2 is FNYEAQ. V gave up 1 base and J gave up 2 bases, with 5 bases separating them. CDR3 length: 13 residues. CDR3 in DNA: TGTGCCAGCAGCTTAGACCAGAACTATGGCTACACCTTC. Translating it yields CASSLDQNYGYTF.

This clonotype was detected a few times. The V call is TRBV4-2, the J call TRBJ1-2; D not resolved. From germline, CDR1 is LGHNA and CDR2 YNFKEQ. The CDR3 spans 14 residues. Deletions cut 3 bases from V and 0 bases from J, with 8 bases between. The CDR3 coding sequence is TGTGCCAGCAGCCAGGGGAGAACTAACTATGGCTACACCTTC. This encodes CASSQGRTNYGYTF.

The chain combines TRBV2 with TRBJ2-3; D gene unclear. This CDR3 has 12 amino acids. The V gene lost 6 bases and the J gene lost 10 bases, with 14 bases spanning the gap. The germline CDR1 and CDR2 sequences are SNHLY and FYNNEI. CDR3 amino acids: CASRETPPAQYF. In nucleotides, the CDR3 is TGTGCCAGCAGGGAGACACCCCCCGCGCAGTATTTT.

This chain uses TRBV20-1 with TRBJ2-1; 9 bases are a match to TRBD1. The length of the CDR3 is 13 residues. Trimming cost V 1 base and J 9 bases; bases outside gene matches: 4. Germline-derived CDR1 and CDR2 are DFQATT and SNEGSKA (reference sequence). In nucleotides, the CDR3 is TGCAGTGCTAGAGGGGGACAGGGAGTTGAGCAGTTCTTC. Its translation is CSARGGQGVEQFF.

This clonotype was counted at least ten times. The chain links TRBV4-2 to TRBJ2-5; 8 bases match TRBD2. CDR1 and CDR2 from the germline V gene are LGHNA and YNFKEQ. The trim removed 1 base at V and 4 bases at J, leaving 17 bases unmatched. This CDR3 is built from 19 residues. Here the CDR3 reads CASSQVYGTGGLLLETQYF. The CDR3 DNA is TGTGCCAGCAGCCAAGTTTATGGTACGGGGGGGCTACTCCTAGAGACCCAGTACTTC.

This clonotype was observed many times. The chain joins TRBV2 to TRBJ2-2; D is ambiguous. The V end lost 6 bases, the J end lost 5 bases, and 10 bases lay between the germline ends. Germline values: CDR1 SNHLY, CDR2 FYNNEI. The CDR3 sequence is 13 residues long. CDR3 nucleotides: TGTGCCAGCAGAGCCGGTGGGACCGGGGAGCTGTTTTTT. Protein product: CASRAGGTGELFF.